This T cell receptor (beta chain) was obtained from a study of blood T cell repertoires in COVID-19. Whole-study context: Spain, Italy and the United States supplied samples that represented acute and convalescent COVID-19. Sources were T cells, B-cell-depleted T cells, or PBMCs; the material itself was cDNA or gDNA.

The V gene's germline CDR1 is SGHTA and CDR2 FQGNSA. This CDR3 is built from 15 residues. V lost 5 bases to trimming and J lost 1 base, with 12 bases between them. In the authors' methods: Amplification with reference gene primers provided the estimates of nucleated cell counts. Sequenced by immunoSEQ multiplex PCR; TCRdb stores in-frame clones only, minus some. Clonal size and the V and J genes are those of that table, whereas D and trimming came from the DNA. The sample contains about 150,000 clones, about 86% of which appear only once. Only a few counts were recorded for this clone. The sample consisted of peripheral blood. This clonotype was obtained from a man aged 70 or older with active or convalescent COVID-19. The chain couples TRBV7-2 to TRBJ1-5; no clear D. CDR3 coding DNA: TGTGCCAGCAGCGCCCAATGGGCGAGCAATCAGCCCCAGCATTTT. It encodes CASSAQWASNQPQHF.